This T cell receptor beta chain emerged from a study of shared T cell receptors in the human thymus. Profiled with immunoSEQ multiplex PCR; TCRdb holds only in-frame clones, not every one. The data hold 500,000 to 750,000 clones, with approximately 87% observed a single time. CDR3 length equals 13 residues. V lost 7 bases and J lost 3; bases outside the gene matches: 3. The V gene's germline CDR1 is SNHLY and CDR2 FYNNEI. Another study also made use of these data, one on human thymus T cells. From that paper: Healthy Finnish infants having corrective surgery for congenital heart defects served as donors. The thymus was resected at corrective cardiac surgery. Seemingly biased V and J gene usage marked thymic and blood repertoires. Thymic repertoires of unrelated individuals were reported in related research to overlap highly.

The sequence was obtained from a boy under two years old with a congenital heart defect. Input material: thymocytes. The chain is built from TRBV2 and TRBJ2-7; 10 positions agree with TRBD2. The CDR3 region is CASIGTSVYEQYF. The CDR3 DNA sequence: TGTGCCAGCATTGGGACTAGCGTCTACGAGCAGTACTTC.